This T cell receptor beta chain was recorded in a study of sequential checkpoint blockade in melanoma. Turning to the study itself: First-line arms were nivolumab then ipilimumab, or the reverse, randomized 1:1.

Treatment indicated: randomized to nivolumab then ipilimumab (arm A) or the reverse (arm B). PBMC sorting kept live CD3+CD8+ cells without CD19 or CD56. Germline lookup yields CDR1 SNHLY and CDR2 FYNNEI. There are 14 residues in the CDR3. Trimming took 7 bases from V and 4 from J; bases not matched to a gene: 6. The protocol was immunoSEQ multiplex PCR, while the TCRdb copy is restricted to in-frame clones and leaves out a portion. The top ten hold around 10% of the sample, which has approximately 22,000 clones, approximately 82% seen once. The sample was CD8+ T cells sorted from blood (inferred from file names), taken from a patient given nivolumab and ipilimumab in sequence. The clonotype originates from a human donor with melanoma. The chain links TRBV2 to TRBJ2-5, with 10 bases lining up with TRBD2. Written as DNA, the CDR3 is TGTGCCAGCAATCCTAGCGGGAGATCAGAGACCCAGTACTTC. The encoded protein is CASNPSGRSETQYF.